The 25 T cell receptor beta chains listed next were all sequenced from one sample in a study of shared clonotypes between healthy human individuals. Assay: immunoSEQ multiplex PCR; the TCRdb copy retains only in-frame clones and omits some. Of roughly 500,000 clones listed, 79% are singletons. The sample comprised PBMCs. The receptor source for this set is a middle-aged woman in good health. Some clones in this sample may be carry-over from other donors' samples.

The chain employs TRBV5-1 and TRBJ2-7; D is possibly TRBD1 or TRBD2 (5 bases each). CDR3 size: 14 residues. V lost 5 bases and J lost 5, with 17 bases in between. CDR1 and CDR2 (germline): SGHRS, YFSETQ. The CDR3 here is CASSEGQPPNEQYF. The CDR3 DNA follows: TGCGCCAGCAGTGAGGGGCAGCCCCCGAACGAGCAGTACTTC.

The table lists this clone with a few counts. The genes are TRBV2 and TRBJ1-1; no definite D call. V dropped 6 bases and J dropped 2 bases, with 10 bases sitting between them. Germline lookup yields CDR1 SNHLY and CDR2 FYNNEI. CDR3 size: 13 residues. The CDR3 DNA follows: TGTGCCAGCAGCCGGACGGGAAACACTGAAGCTTTCTTT. Protein sequence: CASSRTGNTEAFF.

This chain connects TRBV6-1 to TRBJ2-5, with D possibly TRBD1 on 6 matching bases. Trimming pared 6 bases from V and 4 bases from J, leaving 18 bases between. This CDR3 contains 15 residues. Germline V gene sequence: CDR1 MNHNS, CDR2 SASEGT. The CDR3 coding sequence is TGTGCCAGCAGAGCTTATTCCACAGGGCTAGAGACCCAGTACTTC. This encodes CASRAYSTGLETQYF.

The chain employs TRBV7-2 and TRBJ1-2, with 7 positions matching TRBD1. Germline V gives CDR1 SGHTA, CDR2 FQGNSA. V lost 1 base, J lost 3 bases, and 2 bases stayed unmatched. This CDR3 contains 14 residues. CDR3: CASSLVRGDYGYTF. The CDR3 DNA reads as TGTGCCAGCAGCTTAGTCAGGGGGGACTATGGCTACACCTTC.

The CDR3, as DNA: TGTGCCAGCAGTGAAGGGCAGGGAAACTACGAGCAGTACTTC. Its translation: CASSEGQGNYEQYF. The V and J genes are TRBV2 and TRBJ2-7; TRBD1 is a possible D gene (5 bases). The V gene's germline CDR1 is SNHLY and CDR2 FYNNEI. V gave up 1 base and J gave up 3 bases, with 10 bases separating them. The CDR3 extends over 14 amino acids.

CDR3 bases: TGCGCCAGCAGCATAGACAGAGGTTCCACAGATACGCAGTATTTT. It encodes CASSIDRGSTDTQYF. The V and J genes are TRBV5-1 and TRBJ2-3; perhaps TRBD1 as D (5 bases). The CDR3 extends over 15 amino acids. CDR1 and CDR2 (germline): SGHRS, YFSETQ. V was clipped by 4 bases and J by 2 bases, with 14 bases between them.

This clone was seen once. CDR3 residues: CASSGSHRELGETQYF. The CDR3 nucleotides read TGTGCCAGCAGCGGAAGCCACAGGGAGTTGGGAGAGACCCAGTACTTC. The V call is TRBV9, the J call TRBJ2-5; tentative D call: TRBD1 (6 bases). Germline loops: CDR1 SGDLS, CDR2 YYNGEE. Trimming took 3 bases from V and 4 from J, leaving 19 bases between them. The CDR3 totals 16 residues.

The chain couples TRBV7-9 to TRBJ2-7; TRBD2 is a possible D gene (6 bases). The CDR3 consists of 14 residues. Germline values: CDR1 SEHNR, CDR2 FQNEAQ (reference sequence). Trimming pared 5 bases from V and 4 bases from J, leaving 15 bases between. CDR3 region: CASSPPAGRYEQYF. CDR3 DNA: TGTGCCAGCAGCCCACCTGCGGGACGGTACGAGCAGTACTTC.

The rearrangement joins TRBV13 to TRBJ2-3; no definite D call. CDR3 length equals 11 residues. The V gene's germline CDR1 is PRHDT and CDR2 FYEKMQ (reference sequence). V dropped 5 bases and J dropped 2 bases, with 2 bases sitting between them. As DNA, the CDR3 is TGTGCCAGCAGCCACACAGATACGCAGTATTTT. Its translation is CASSHTDTQYF.

This sequence joins TRBV9 and TRBJ2-1; D unclear. The germline CDR1 and CDR2 sequences are SGDLS and YYNGEE. CDR3 size: 15 residues. The germline V and J ends were trimmed by 0 bases and 0 bases, with 7 bases remaining between them. The CDR3 region is CASSVGRNSYNEQFF. CDR3 DNA sequence: TGTGCCAGCAGCGTAGGGCGGAACTCCTACAATGAGCAGTTCTTC. Looking up the rest from reference TRBV9 and TRBJ2-1 gives the full variable domain: DSGVTQTPKHLITATGQRVTLRCSPRSGDLSVYWYQQSLDQGLQFLIQYYNGEERAKGNILERFSAQQFPDLHSELNLSSLELGDSALYFCASSVGRNSYNEQFFGPGTRLTVL.

J is TRBJ1-2 and V is TRBV9; D may be TRBD1 (5 bases). Trimming removed 6 bases at V and 2 bases at J, with 8 bases between. The CDR3 consists of 12 residues. In germline, CDR1 is SGDLS, CDR2 YYNGEE. The CDR3 protein is CASTRTNYGYTF. The CDR3 nucleotides read TGTGCCAGCACCCGGACAAACTATGGCTACACCTTC.

The genes are TRBV29-1 and TRBJ2-1; 7 positions match TRBD2. Germline lookup yields CDR1 SQVTM and CDR2 ANQGSEA. V lost 0 bases to trimming and J lost 2 bases; unmatched junction nucleotides: 7. This CDR3 is built from 16 residues. The CDR3 DNA reads as TGCAGCGTTGAAGATCTGGCTAGCGGACCCTACAATGAGCAGTTCTTC. Protein: CSVEDLASGPYNEQFF.

Of note for this clone: A much larger clone lies a single base off, so this may be a read error. This chain uses TRBV11-2 with TRBJ2-3; no clear D. The CDR3 runs to 12 residues. V was cut by 3 bases and J by 2 bases, with 3 bases left in between. Germline V lookup: CDR1 SGHAT, CDR2 FQNNGV. The CDR3 region is CASSFATDTQYF. The CDR3 nucleotides read TGTGCCAGCAGCTTCGCCACAGATACGCAGTATTTT.

The CDR3 region has the DNA TGTGCCAGCAGTGAACCCTCGGACAGGGGGCGAGATACGCAGTATTTT. The encoded protein is CASSEPSDRGRDTQYF. V is TRBV6-1 and J is TRBJ2-3; 11 nucleotides match TRBD1. CDR3 length equals 16 residues. Trimming at V came to 2 bases and at J to 5 bases, leaving 6 bases not matched to a gene. The V gene's germline CDR1 is MNHNS and CDR2 SASEGT.

This clone has a handful of counts. This sequence joins TRBV30 and TRBJ2-5; the D gene is possibly TRBD2 (6 bases). With 1 base removed from V and 7 bases from J, the gap between germline ends came to 19 bases. The length of the CDR3 is 15 residues. Germline lookup yields CDR1 GTSNPN and CDR2 SVGIG (reference sequence). The CDR3 sequence: CAWSAPGAGRTTQYF. CDR3 nucleotides: TGTGCCTGGAGTGCCCCCGGGGCAGGGAGGACGACCCAGTACTTC.

The rearrangement joins TRBV2 to TRBJ1-5; the D is unclear. This CDR3 region has 15 residues. The germline V and J ends were trimmed by 4 bases and 0 bases, with 10 bases remaining between them. CDR1 is SNHLY and CDR2 is FYNNEI in the germline V gene. In DNA form, the CDR3 reads TGTGCCAGCAGTGTGGAAGGGCTTAGCAATCAGCCCCAGCATTTT. Protein product: CASSVEGLSNQPQHF.

V gene TRBV6-6 combines with J gene TRBJ1-6, with a weak D call TRBD1 (5 bases). From germline, CDR1 is MNHNY and CDR2 SVGAGI (reference sequence). The V end was cut by 6 bases, the J end by 5 bases, with 11 bases between. CDR3 size: 14 residues. The CDR3 is CASRAGQNNSPLHF. CDR3 nucleotides: TGTGCCAGCAGGGCGGGGCAGAATAATTCACCCCTCCACTTT.

The table lists this clone with a count of one. The gene calls are TRBV6-5 and TRBJ1-1; 7 positions match TRBD1. The CDR3 spans 13 residues. Germline V gives CDR1 MNHEY, CDR2 SVGAGI. V shed 6 bases, J shed 4 bases, and the junction held 5 bases outside the gene matches. Here the CDR3 DNA reads TGTGCCAGCAGGCGGGAGGGGGCCACTGAAGCTTTCTTT. As protein: CASRREGATEAFF.

The chain recombines TRBV30 with TRBJ2-7; TRBD2 matches 8 bases. The germline V gene has CDR1 GTSNPN and CDR2 SVGIG (reference sequence). After removal of 1 base from V and 7 bases from J, the junction contained 6 bases not matched to a gene. This CDR3 is 13 amino acids long. In DNA, the CDR3 is TGTGCCTGGAGTGGACTTGGCGGGGGGGAGCAGTACTTC. Translated, it gives CAWSGLGGGEQYF.

The V call is TRBV19, the J call TRBJ1-2; 12 nucleotides match TRBD1. Germline values: CDR1 LNHDA, CDR2 SQIVND (reference sequence). This CDR3 has 16 residues. The junction had 11 bases not matched to a gene; V was cut back by 4 bases and J by 8 bases. CDR3: CASSTQSGTGGVGYTF. In nucleotides, the CDR3 is TGTGCCAGTAGTACCCAATCCGGGACAGGGGGCGTCGGCTACACCTTC. The full variable domain, completed using reference TRBV19 and TRBJ1-2, is DGGITQSPKYLFRKEGQNVTLSCEQNLNHDAMYWYRQDPGQGLRLIYYSQIVNDFQKGDIAEGYSVSREKKESFPLTVTSAQKNPTAFYLCASSTQSGTGGVGYTFGSGTRLTVV.

The rearrangement links TRBV2 to TRBJ1-2; D unclear. The CDR3 spans 13 residues. V lost 0 bases to trimming and J lost 2 bases, with 4 bases between them. Per the germline V gene, CDR1 is SNHLY and CDR2 is FYNNEI. The CDR3 DNA sequence: TGTGCCAGCAGTGAAGCGAAAAACTATGGCTACACCTTC. This sequence encodes CASSEAKNYGYTF.

This clone occurred a few times. The junction and the germline gene differ at one end; a read error may be behind it. The chain employs TRBV5-1 and TRBJ1-3; 7 bases are a match to TRBD1. The V gene's germline CDR1 is SGHRS and CDR2 YFSETQ. There are 15 residues in the CDR3. CDR3 coding DNA: TGCGCCAGCAGATTGGGACAGACGCTCGGAAACACCATATATTTT. Translating it yields CASRLGQTLGNTIYF.

This clone was counted at least ten times. This specimen includes other DNA sequences encoding the same CDR3. V usage is TRBV7-2 and J usage is TRBJ2-7; no reliable D call. Germline CDR1 reads SGHTA; CDR2 reads FQGNSA. Trimming removed 5 bases at V and 3 bases at J, with 11 bases between. This CDR3 has 13 residues. DNA for the CDR3: TGTGCCAGCAGCCTTACGCCCAGCTACGAGCAGTACTTC. It translates to CASSLTPSYEQYF.

This clone was observed a handful of times. In DNA form, the CDR3 reads TGTGCCAGCAGCGCCCAGACAGGGTTAGGCAATCAGCCCCAGCATTTT. Translating it yields CASSAQTGLGNQPQHF. The rearrangement links TRBV7-8 to TRBJ1-5, with TRBD1 matching over 7 bases. CDR1 is SGHVS, CDR2 FQNEAQ, per germline. The CDR3 is made up of 16 amino acids. J gave up 2 bases and V 5 bases, and 9 bases lay outside the gene matches.

Comments on this clone: Additional DNA sequences in this sample encode the identical CDR3. The genes are TRBV28 and TRBJ2-7, with 10 positions matching TRBD1. There are 13 residues in the CDR3. CDR1 is MDHEN and CDR2 is SYDVKM in the germline V gene. Losses at the gene ends were 5 bases for V and 7 bases for J; bases not matched to a gene: 5. Written as DNA, the CDR3 is TGTGCCAGCAGTAGACAGGGGGCAGGGGAGCAGTACTTC. The encoded protein is CASSRQGAGEQYF. The entire variable domain, with the rest obtained from reference TRBV28 and TRBJ2-7, is as follows: DVKVTQSSRYLVKRTGEKVFLECVQDMDHENMFWYRQDPGLGLRLIYFSYDVKMKEKGDIPEGYSVSREKKERFSLILESASTNQTSMYLCASSRQGAGEQYFGPGTRLTVT.